These 10 T cell receptor gamma chains were all obtained from the same sample, sequenced in a study of intestinal T cells in coeliac disease. Genomic DNA came from ten approximately 4.7-µm formalin-fixed paraffin-embedded scrolls per case. The TRG library came from about 0.2 ug of biopsy DNA amplified with LymphoTrack primers. TCRdb re-processed the multiplex PCR reads using CATT. The sample has over 900 gamma-chain clones, 40% to 65% seen once. Material for sequencing was a duodenal biopsy. The receptors come from a human donor who served as a control with a normal duodenal biopsy, not a healthy volunteer.

The genes are TRGV3 and TRGJP1. The CDR3 contains 12 residues. Germline values: CDR1 VTNTFY, CDR2 YDVSTARD (reference sequence). CDR3 nucleotides: TGTGCACTCCCTGGGGCGGGAAAGTTCAAGATATTT. Translation gives CALPGAGKFKIF.

This clone is labeled large. J is TRGJ1 or TRGJ2 and V is TRGV10. TRGV10 is reported as an ORF; its role is uncertain. J lost 4 bases, V lost 8 bases, and 6 bases had no gene match. The CDR3 is made up of 12 amino acids. The CDR3, as DNA: TGTGCTGCGTGGGGCACCTATTATAAGAAACTCTTT. As protein: CAAWGTYYKKLF.

This clone has just a few counts. The chain carries TRGV2 and TRGJ1 or TRGJ2. This CDR3 has 10 residues. Germline assignment: CDR1 EGSNGY and CDR2 YDSYNSKV. Trimming removed 10 bases from V and 12 bases from J; junction bases left unmatched: 12. The DNA for the CDR3 is TGTGCCACTGGGCGGGGGATGAAACTCTTT. As protein: CATGRGMKLF.

This clone has only a few counts. The chain joins TRGV2 to TRGJ1 or TRGJ2. CDR1 is EGSNGY and CDR2 is YDSYNSKV in the germline V gene. CDR3 length: 15 residues. J gave up 0 bases and V 0 bases, and 5 bases lay outside the gene matches. The CDR3 reads CATWDGLSNYYKKLF. CDR3 nucleotide sequence: TGTGCCACCTGGGACGGGCTCTCGAATTATTATAAGAAACTCTTT.

This clone is labeled as large. The V and J genes are TRGV4 and TRGJ1 or TRGJ2. V trimming: 0 bases; J trimming: 7 bases; junction bases outside the gene matches: 6. The CDR3 runs 13 residues. Germline V gene data show CDR1 as EGSTGY and CDR2 as YDSYTSSV. The CDR3 nucleotides read TGTGCCACCTGGGATGGGCCCCGGTATAAGAAACTCTTT. Protein: CATWDGPRYKKLF.

The gene calls are TRGV3 and TRGJ1 or TRGJ2. The CDR3 contains 15 residues. V shed 0 bases, J shed 10 bases, and the junction held 15 bases outside the gene matches. Germline V gene sequence: CDR1 VTNTFY, CDR2 YDVSTARD (reference sequence). CDR3 in amino acids: CATWDRPGWDMKKLF. CDR3 coding DNA: TGTGCCACCTGGGACAGGCCGGGTTGGGATATGAAGAAACTCTTT.

For the CDR3, the DNA is TGTGCCACTGGGTTTAAGAAACTCTTT. It translates to CATGFKKLF. The J gene is TRGJ1 or TRGJ2, the V gene TRGV3. The J segment lost 9 bases and the V segment lost 10 bases, leaving 6 bases of the junction unmatched. Germline V lookup: CDR1 VTNTFY, CDR2 YDVSTARD (reference sequence). The CDR3 covers 9 residues.

By proportion, this clone is large (0.1 to 1%). CDR3 nucleotides: TGTGCCTTGTGGGAGGTGTTCCAAAAGAAACTCTTT. This encodes CALWEVFQKKLF. The rearrangement joins TRGV9 to TRGJ1 or TRGJ2. Unmatched junction bases numbered 6, after V lost 0 bases and J lost 10 bases. The CDR3 length is 12 residues. From germline, CDR1 is GITISATS and CDR2 ISYDGTV (reference sequence).

Only a few counts were recorded for this clone. J is TRGJP2 and V is TRGV4. Germline V gene data show CDR1 as EGSTGY and CDR2 as YDSYTSSV. The CDR3 has 11 residues. V was pared by 12 bases and J by 9 bases, with 10 bases of the junction left unmatched. The CDR3 DNA follows: TGTGCCCGACTCTTCCATTGGATCAAGACGTTT. It is translated as CARLFHWIKTF.

This clone is large. V and J are TRGV10 and TRGJ1 or TRGJ2. Being an ORF, TRGV10 has a function that is uncertain. This CDR3 has 16 residues. V was clipped by 8 bases and J by 3 bases; unmatched bases: 17. The CDR3 region has the DNA TGTGCTGCGTGGGATTATCGGGGAAGAATTTATTATAAGAAACTCTTT. Amino acid sequence: CAAWDYRGRIYYKKLF.